This TCR beta chain was found in a study of cytomegalovirus exposure and HLA in healthy donors. For the study at large: From donors who were HLA-typed, an early data release held 81 million or so unique TCRs.

Regarding this clone: Its target is unknown.

After removal of 1 base from V and 3 bases from J, the junction contained 5 bases not matched to a gene. Germline assignment: CDR1 SGHNT and CDR2 YYREEE (reference sequence). The CDR3 is made up of 15 amino acids. Whole-study findings and limits: Evidence from a later analysis indicated that most CMV-associated TCR beta chains looked HLA-restricted. The study recorded over 150 TCR beta chains that were cytomegalovirus-associated. CMV serostatus alone was available as immune exposure information.

PCR employed 60 Vbeta and 13 Jbeta primers. The data were produced by immunoSEQ multiplex PCR, yet TCRdb's version contains in-frame clones alone and is incomplete. The sample has 150,000 to 160,000 clones, approximately 85% seen once. The V gene is TRBV5-4, the J gene TRBJ2-7, with TRBD1 matching over 9 bases. The origin of this receptor is a woman aged 18-29 years in good health and CMV-seronegative. Sequencing was done on a sample of PBMCs. DNA for the CDR3: TGTGCCAGCAGCTTGACAGGGGGCGCAGGCTACGAGCAGTACTTC. As protein: CASSLTGGAGYEQYF.